Below are 15 T cell receptor beta chains sequenced from a single sample in a study of blood T cells in healthy people across ages. A second PCR of roughly 7 to 11 cycles used a sample-barcoded 5' primer and a J-beta primer mix. MiXCR, applied by TCRdb to the 5' RACE reads, yields one record per CDR3 protein. Seen here are 900,000 to 950,000 distinct CDR3 sequences, about 27% observed once, and the top ten hold roughly 10%. Another study also made use of these data, one on T cells of mothers and their children.

Sequencing used blood. The receptors stem from a woman between 40 and 50 years old in good health.

The rearrangement joins TRBV6-5 to TRBJ1-6; D is unclear. CDR3 length: 13 amino acids. Between the trimmed V and J ends, which lost 2 bases and 7 bases, there was a span of 6 bases. The germline gives CDR1 MNHEY, CDR2 SVGAGI. This CDR3 reads CASSYEQNSPLHF. In nucleotides, the CDR3 is TGTGCCAGCAGTTACGAGCAGAATTCACCCCTCCACTTT.

This clonotype has just a few counts. The chain combines TRBV19 with TRBJ2-5; no definite D call. Germline CDR1 reads LNHDA; CDR2 reads SQIVND (reference sequence). The CDR3 is made up of 14 amino acids. Trimming shortened V by 5 bases and J by 2 bases, and 12 bases separated the two germline ends. CDR3 sequence: CASSPRTRQETQYF. The CDR3 nucleotides read TGTGCCAGTAGTCCGAGGACCCGACAAGAGACCCAGTACTTC.

Comments on this clonotype: This CDR3 is missing its conserved last phenylalanine or tryptophan, likely due to a read error. The chain is built from TRBV6-4 and TRBJ2-1; tentative D call: TRBD2 (7 bases). CDR1 and CDR2 (germline): MRHNA, SNTAGT. The CDR3 covers 16 residues. Trimming removed 0 bases from V and 13 bases from J, with 22 bases in between. CDR3 sequence (DNA): TGTGCCAGCAGTGACTCATCGGGGGGCTCACCCATGACCCAGTTCTTA. It translates to CASSDSSGGSPMTQFL.

This clonotype was seen a handful of times. This chain connects TRBV7-9 to TRBJ1-1; D call uncertain. Per the germline V gene, CDR1 is SEHNR and CDR2 is FQNEAQ (reference sequence). The CDR3 is made up of 16 amino acids. V lost 6 bases, J lost 1 base, and 18 bases lay in between. CDR3 DNA: TGTGCCAGCAGTTCCGTGGGCCCTAGGGCGAACACTGAAGCTTTCTTT. Residues: CASSSVGPRANTEAFF.

This chain links TRBV12-3 or TRBV12-4 with TRBJ2-1, with TRBD2 matching 14 bases. CDR3 length: 16 amino acids. The junction had 11 bases not matched to a gene; V was cut back by 7 bases and J by 9 bases. As DNA, the CDR3 is TGTGCCAGCACCTTGACTAGCGGGGGGGGTAGTGGTGAGCAGTTCTTC. Protein: CASTLTSGGGSGEQFF.

The count of this clonotype is one. A much more abundant neighbour one base away suggests this may be a read error. The chain links TRBV14 to TRBJ2-5, with D unclear. This CDR3 comprises 16 residues. Between the trimmed V and J ends, which lost 5 bases and 2 bases, there was a span of 18 bases. CDR1 and CDR2 (germline): SGHDN, FVKESK. The CDR3 spells CASSFRAGPPQETQYF. The CDR3 coding sequence is TGTGCCAGCAGCTTTCGGGCAGGACCTCCGCAAGAGACCCAGTACTTC.

This clonotype was detected a few times. The chain carries TRBV6-1 and TRBJ2-7; TRBD1 is a possible D gene (6 bases). The CDR3 length is 15 residues. The V end was cut by 8 bases, the J end by 3 bases, with 20 bases between. Per germline, CDR1 MNHNS and CDR2 SASEGT. The CDR3: CASREMPGQIYEQYF. The DNA of the CDR3 is TGTGCCAGCCGGGAAATGCCGGGACAAATCTACGAGCAGTACTTC.

This rearrangement joins TRBV7-2 to TRBJ2-3, with a possible D match to TRBD2 (6 bases). This CDR3 region has 16 residues. V gave up 1 base and J gave up 8 bases, with 19 bases separating them. The V gene's germline CDR1 is SGHTA and CDR2 FQGNSA. CDR3 residues: CASSLEAGPSHGTQYF. As DNA, the CDR3 is TGTGCCAGCAGCTTAGAGGCGGGGCCCTCACATGGTACGCAGTATTTT.

This clonotype was observed many times. The chain links TRBV4-1 to TRBJ2-3, with 7 bases fitting TRBD2. V shed 3 bases and J 3 bases; nucleotides not matched to a gene: 12. CDR1 and CDR2 (germline): MGHRA, YSYEKL. The CDR3 covers 17 residues. CDR3 amino acids: CASSHNGAGVRTDTQYF. CDR3 coding DNA: TGCGCCAGCAGCCACAACGGTGCGGGGGTGCGAACAGATACGCAGTATTTT.

This clonotype came up many times. The chain has TRBV12-3 or TRBV12-4 and TRBJ2-7; tentative D call: TRBD2 (6 bases). CDR3 length equals 12 residues. V shed 4 bases and J shed 8 bases, with 12 bases lying between them. CDR3 sequence reads: CASSYGSGKQYF. CDR3 nucleotide sequence: TGTGCCAGCAGTTACGGGAGTGGGAAGCAGTACTTC.

V gene TRBV20-1 combines with J gene TRBJ2-5, with TRBD2 as a possible D gene (6 bases). Trimming stripped 0 bases from V and 11 bases from J, with 22 bases between. The CDR3 contains 15 residues. Germline V gives CDR1 DFQATT, CDR2 SNEGSKA (reference sequence). The CDR3: CSAREEDLTLREQYF. As DNA, the CDR3 is TGCAGTGCTAGAGAGGAGGACCTTACTCTACGGGAGCAGTACTTC.

This clonotype was counted ten times or more. This chain connects TRBV5-6 to TRBJ2-1; D is undetermined. Trimming shortened V by 2 bases and J by 6 bases, and 6 bases separated the two germline ends. This CDR3 contains 12 residues. Germline V gene lookup returns CDR1 SGHDT and CDR2 YYEEEE. This chain's CDR3 is CASSLVLNEQFF. CDR3 in DNA: TGTGCCAGCAGCTTAGTCCTCAATGAGCAGTTCTTC. Together with reference TRBV5-6 and TRBJ2-1, the CDR3 gives the full variable domain: DAGVTQSPTHLIKTRGQQVTLRCSPKSGHDTVSWYQQALGQGPQFIFQYYEEEERQRGNFPDRFSGHQFPNYSSELNVNALLLGDSALYLCASSLVLNEQFFGPGTRLTVL.

This clonotype was seen a handful of times. The genes are TRBV12-3 or TRBV12-4 and TRBJ1-6; D is unresolved. There are 13 residues in the CDR3. With 5 bases removed from V and 8 bases from J, the gap between germline ends came to 10 bases. As DNA, the CDR3 is TGTGCCAGCAGTACGAGTTTCGATTCACCCCTCCACTTT. Translated: CASSTSFDSPLHF.

The chain is built from TRBV5-1 and TRBJ1-2; 8 bases are shared with TRBD1. The V gene's germline CDR1 is SGHRS and CDR2 YFSETQ. The CDR3 is 16 residues long. Trimming cost V 0 bases and J 2 bases; bases outside gene matches: 6. This CDR3 is CASSLEGQGANYGYTF. Here the CDR3 DNA reads TGCGCCAGCAGCTTGGAGGGTCAGGGGGCGAACTATGGCTACACCTTC.

This clonotype showed up many times. This chain uses TRBV20-1 with TRBJ2-3, with 7 bases identical to TRBD2. The length of the CDR3 is 15 residues. CDR1 and CDR2 (germline): DFQATT, SNEGSKA (reference sequence). V gave up 5 bases and J gave up 2 bases; unmatched junction bases: 10. The DNA of the CDR3 is TGCAGTGCTCCCCTTGGGGGGGGGGTCACAGATACGCAGTATTTT. Amino acids: CSAPLGGGVTDTQYF.